Below, 21 T cell receptor beta chains from the same sample are listed, as sequenced in a study of tissue T cells after allogeneic stem cell transplantation. Specified time point: mouse harvest day 14 after allogeneic transplant. Each mouse received 10^7 T-cell-depleted marrow cells plus 10^6 splenic CD5+ T cells by tail vein. Assay: immunoSEQ multiplex PCR; the TCRdb copy retains only in-frame clones and omits some. Of approximately 5,000 clones listed, roughly 30% are singletons. Sequencing was carried out using skin. The receptors were sampled from a female BALB/c mouse given C57BL/6 T cells with graft-versus-host disease after an allogeneic hematopoietic cell transplant.

A remark on this clone: Gene and germline names: mouse. The missing CDR3 end, 1 residue past where the read stops, is filled in from the germline J gene. This chain connects TRBV31 to TRBJ2-4; D remains unclear. CDR1 is GKSSPN, CDR2 SITVG, per germline. There are 14 residues in the CDR3. Trimming stripped 0 bases from V and 0 bases from J, with 7 bases between. This chain's CDR3 is CAWSLGSSQNTLYF. The DNA read from the CDR3 is TGTGCCTGGAGTCTTGGATCTAGTCAAAACACCTTGTAC.

By sample fraction, this clone is medium-sized. The gene names given are mouse names. The CDR3 end is not reached by the read, which stops 1 residue before it; the germline J gene fills it in. V usage is TRBV13-2 and J usage is TRBJ1-6; the D is unclear. TRBJ1-6 is an open reading frame, and its role is uncertain. The V end was cut by 0 bases, the J end by 0 bases, with 7 bases between. Germline assignment: CDR1 NNHNN and CDR2 SYGAGS (reference sequence). The CDR3 has 16 amino acids. CDR3 region: CASGDARYSYNSPLYF. The CDR3 DNA, read in part, is TGTGCCAGCGGTGATGCTAGATATTCCTATAATTCGCCCCTCTAC.

Regarding this clone: The germline and genes are mouse ones. The observed sequence ends 1 residue before the CDR3 terminus, with the missing tail filled in from the germline J gene. The genes are TRBV19 and TRBJ2-1; 7 positions agree with TRBD1. In germline, CDR1 is FNHDT, CDR2 SITEND (reference sequence). The CDR3 is made up of 15 amino acids. With 0 bases clipped from V and 7 bases from J, the junction kept 7 bases outside the gene matches. The CDR3: CASSIGRGWSAEQFF. CDR3 DNA (partial): TGTGCCAGCAGTATAGGCAGGGGGTGGAGCGCTGAGCAGTTC.

On this clone itself: The gene symbols are mouse symbols. The read ends 1 residue early relative to the CDR3; the germline J gene fills the gap. The V gene is TRBV16, the J gene TRBJ2-7; 10 bases line up with TRBD2. Germline-derived CDR1 and CDR2 are SGHSA and FRNQAP. There are 14 residues in the CDR3. Unmatched junction bases numbered 4, after V lost 2 bases and J lost 6 bases. The part of the CDR3 DNA that was read is TGTGCAAGCAGCTTACTGGGGGGGCTGCGTGAACAGTAC. Amino acids: CASSLLGGLREQY. The CDR3, in full, reads CASSLLGGLREQYF.

Note on this clone: The gene names here belong to mouse. The read ends 1 residue early relative to the CDR3; the germline J gene fills the gap. This chain connects TRBV3 to TRBJ2-2; 12 nucleotides agree with TRBD2. Looked up from germline, CDR1 is SNHLY and CDR2 is FYNGKV (reference sequence). J lost 6 bases, V lost 1 base, and 3 bases had no gene match. The CDR3 covers 16 residues. The CDR3 reads CASSLVGLGGAGQLYF. Incomplete CDR3 DNA: TGTGCCAGCAGCTTAGTGGGACTGGGGGGCGCCGGGCAGCTCTAC. The whole variable domain, remainder taken from reference TRBV3 and TRBJ2-2, is GPKVLQIPSHQIIDMGQMVTLNCDPVSNHLYFYWYKQILGQQMEFLVNFYNGKVMEKSKLFKDQFSVERPDGSYFTLKIQPTALEDSAVYFCASSLVGLGGAGQLYFGEGSKLTVL.

The table lists this clone with a count of one. Gene names denote mouse genes. The CDR3 goes on 1 residue after the read ends, and that part is filled in from the germline J gene. This chain connects TRBV13-2 to TRBJ1-5; the match to TRBD1 covers 8 bases. This CDR3 spans 14 amino acids. V lost 2 bases, J lost 6 bases, and 4 bases stayed unmatched. Germline CDR1 NNHNN, CDR2 SYGAGS (reference sequence). The CDR3 DNA, read in part, is TGTGCCAGCGGTGACAGGGGGCGCGGCCAGGCTCCGCTT. This codes for CASGDRGRGQAPL. From start to end, the CDR3 is CASGDRGRGQAPLF.

The table lists this clone with a count of one. Gene names denote mouse genes. The part of the CDR3 DNA that was read is TGTGCCAGCACCGGGACAGAAAACACAGAAGTCTTC. Encoded protein: CASTGTENTEVF. The whole CDR3 reads CASTGTENTEVFF. The gene calls are TRBV3 and TRBJ1-1, with 7 bases aligning to TRBD1. The read halts 1 residue ahead of the CDR3 end, with the missing end drawn from the germline J gene. Germline CDR1 reads SNHLY; CDR2 reads FYNGKV (reference sequence). The J segment lost 1 base and the V segment lost 7 bases, leaving 3 bases of the junction unmatched. CDR3 length equals 13 residues.

About this clone: Genes and germline are mouse. The CDR3 goes on 1 residue after the read ends, and that part is filled in from the germline J gene. V gene TRBV23 combines with J gene TRBJ1-6. TRBJ1-6 is an ORF; its function is uncertain. The CDR3 is 13 amino acids. CDR1 and CDR2 from the germline V gene are KGHTA and FQNQQP. The chain's CDR3 is CSSSRGADSPLYF. The DNA read from the CDR3 is TGCTCCAGCAGTCGGGGGGCTGATTCGCCCCTCTAC.

This clone was observed once. All gene names here are mouse names. The read falls 1 residue short of the CDR3 end, and the missing part is taken from the germline J gene. V is TRBV20 and J is TRBJ2-5, with 9 bases matching TRBD2. Germline loops: CDR1 GFQATS, CDR2 STVNSAI. The junction had 5 bases not matched to a gene; V was cut back by 0 bases and J by 7 bases. The CDR3 is 14 amino acids. Incomplete CDR3 DNA: TGTGGTGCTAGGGATTGGGGGGGCGCGAACACCCAGTAC. It specifies CGARDWGGANTQY. The whole CDR3 sequence reads CGARDWGGANTQYF.

With respect to this clone: Gene names are mouse gene names. The read comes to an end 1 residue before the CDR3 does, leaving the germline J gene to fill in the end. The chain carries TRBV26 and TRBJ2-7; TRBD1 aligns across 9 bases. This CDR3 region has 14 residues. Germline V lookup: CDR1 KGHPV, CDR2 FQNQEV (reference sequence). Trimming at V came to 4 bases and at J to 7 bases, leaving 8 bases not matched to a gene. The CDR3 sequence is CASSPRTGGREQYF. The DNA read from the CDR3 is TGTGCCAGCAGTCCCCGAACAGGGGGCAGGGAACAGTAC.

About this clone itself: Gene and germline names: mouse. The read stops 1 residue short of the end of the CDR3; the missing end is completed from the germline J gene. The rearrangement joins TRBV12-2 to TRBJ2-1, with D possibly TRBD2 on 6 matching bases. Trimming took off 2 bases at V and 0 bases at J, with 13 bases between the two ends. Germline values: CDR1 SGHLS, CDR2 HYDKME. CDR3 length: 16 residues. The DNA read from the CDR3 is TGTGCCAGCTCTCGCGGACTGCTCTATAACTATGCTGAGCAGTTC. Translating gives CASSRGLLYNYAEQF. The full CDR3 protein is CASSRGLLYNYAEQFF.

Of note for this clone: The gene symbols are mouse symbols. The read ends 1 residue before the CDR3 terminus; that terminus is restored from the germline J gene. The V call is TRBV3, the J call TRBJ2-2, with 9 bases aligning to TRBD2. Germline trimming cut 4 bases from V and 4 bases from J; bases unmatched to any gene: 4. The CDR3 sequence is 15 residues long. CDR1 and CDR2 from the germline V gene are SNHLY and FYNGKV (reference sequence). The CDR3: CASSSGLGGTGQLYF. The sequenced CDR3 bases are TGTGCCAGCAGCTCGGGACTGGGAGGCACCGGGCAGCTCTAC.

This clone ranks as large. The genes and germline here are from mouse. The missing CDR3 end, 1 residue past where the read stops, is filled in from the germline J gene. The V gene is TRBV24, the J gene TRBJ2-7; 8 bases agree with TRBD2. The CDR3 spans 14 residues. Germline CDR1 and CDR2: KGHTA and FRNEEI. Trimming removed 3 bases from V and 2 bases from J; junction bases left unmatched: 3. CDR3 sequence reads: CASSLGDWTYEQYF. CDR3 bases read: TGTGCCAGCAGTCTAGGGGACTGGACCTATGAACAGTAC.

A remark on this clone: All gene names here are mouse names. The DNA ends 1 residue before the CDR3 does, and the rest of the CDR3 is filled in from the germline J gene. The chain is built from TRBV20 and TRBJ1-6; D is possibly TRBD1 (5 bases). TRBJ1-6 is known as an ORF, though its function is uncertain. V lost 4 bases and J lost 2, with 9 bases in between. This CDR3 comprises 14 residues. Germline assignment: CDR1 GFQATS and CDR2 STVNSAI. The CDR3 sequence: CGAKDTTYNSPLYF. The sequenced part of the CDR3 DNA is TGTGGTGCTAAGGACACAACCTATAATTCGCCCCTCTAC.

On this clone itself: Gene names are mouse gene names. The sequence runs out 1 residue before the end of the CDR3; the remainder is reconstructed from the germline J gene. The chain is built from TRBV26 and TRBJ1-1; weak D call: TRBD1 (6 bases). CDR1 KGHPV and CDR2 FQNQEV come from the germline V gene (reference sequence). This CDR3 comprises 13 residues. Deletions cut 6 bases from V and 4 bases from J, with 12 bases between. The CDR3 loop reads CASSYRVGTEVFF. The CDR3 DNA, read in part, is TGTGCCAGCAGCTACAGGGTTGGCACAGAAGTCTTC. The full variable domain, completed using reference TRBV26 and TRBJ1-1, is NSKVIQTPRYLVKGQGQKAKMRCIPEKGHPVVFWYQQNKNNEFKFLINFQNQEVLQQIDMTEKRFSAECPSNSPCSLEIQSSEAGDSALYLCASSYRVGTEVFFGKGTRLTVV.

This clone was observed a handful of times. Genes and germline are mouse. The read stops 1 residue short of the end of the CDR3; the missing end is completed from the germline J gene. The chain is built from TRBV13-2 and TRBJ2-7, with 11 bases fitting TRBD2. Germline assignment: CDR1 NNHNN and CDR2 SYGAGS (reference sequence). Losses at the gene ends were 0 bases for V and 7 bases for J; bases not matched to a gene: 12. The CDR3 contains 17 residues. The CDR3 sequence is CASGDALDWGGQGEQYF. Partial CDR3 DNA: TGTGCCAGCGGTGATGCTCTCGACTGGGGGGGGCAGGGGGAACAGTAC.

Details on this clone: Genes here carry mouse names. The read ends 1 residue shy of where the CDR3 ends; the end is completed using the germline J gene. The chain has TRBV12-2 and TRBJ2-5, with 8 nucleotides matching TRBD1. Germline CDR1 reads SGHLS; CDR2 reads HYDKME. CDR3 length equals 13 residues. Germline trimming cut 3 bases from V and 5 bases from J; bases unmatched to any gene: 3. CDR3 protein: CASSFGTGDTQYF. CDR3 DNA (partial): TGTGCCAGCTCTTTCGGGACAGGAGACACCCAGTAC.

This clone has a handful of counts. Genes here carry mouse names. Read coverage stops 1 residue before the CDR3 terminus; the germline J gene supplies the remainder. V is TRBV16 and J is TRBJ1-4; D is possibly TRBD1 (5 bases). CDR1 and CDR2 (germline): SGHSA, FRNQAP. V was pared by 5 bases and J by 3 bases, with 10 bases between. The CDR3 is 14 residues long. CDR3 bases read: TGTGCAAGCAGCGCCGGGGGACCCAACGAAAGATTATTT. Its translation: CASSAGGPNERLF. The full CDR3 protein is CASSAGGPNERLFF. Supplemented by reference TRBV16 and TRBJ1-4, the full variable domain reads NAGVIQTPRHKVTGKGQEATLWCEPISGHSAVFWYRQTIVQGLEFLTYFRNQAPIDDSGMPKERFSAQMPNQSHSTLKIQSTQPQDSAVYLCASSAGGPNERLFFGHGTKLSVL.

In this sample, this clone is medium-sized. The gene names given are mouse names. Coverage ceases 1 residue before the CDR3 finishes, and the germline J gene fills in the end. The V gene is TRBV13-3, the J gene TRBJ1-1; D possibly corresponds to TRBD1 (5 bases). The CDR3 totals 15 residues. Germline CDR1 is NNHDY and CDR2 is SYVADS. The V end lost 1 base, the J end lost 0 bases, and 10 bases lay between the germline ends. Partial CDR3 DNA: TGTGCCAGCAGTGATAGGACAACTGCAAACACAGAAGTCTTC. Protein product: CASSDRTTANTEVF. The complete CDR3 protein is CASSDRTTANTEVFF.

This clone showed up just a few times. Gene names follow the mouse nomenclature. The read ends 1 residue early relative to the CDR3; the germline J gene fills the gap. This chain links TRBV26 with TRBJ2-2; no definite D call. The CDR3 spans 15 residues. CDR1 and CDR2 (germline): KGHPV, FQNQEV (reference sequence). V dropped 4 bases and J dropped 0 bases, with 9 bases sitting between them. The CDR3 is CASSQVQANTGQLYF. Incomplete CDR3 DNA: TGTGCCAGCAGTCAAGTCCAGGCAAACACCGGGCAGCTCTAC.

This clone rates as medium-sized (0.01 to 0.1%). Gene names are the mouse ones. Sequencing ends 1 residue short of the CDR3 end; the germline J gene provides the rest. Other nucleotide sequences in the sample specify the same CDR3. The J gene is TRBJ2-2, the V gene TRBV26; 9 positions match TRBD1. The CDR3 has 15 residues. Trimming at V came to 4 bases and at J to 2 bases, leaving 2 bases not matched to a gene. Germline CDR1 KGHPV, CDR2 FQNQEV (reference sequence). CDR3 DNA, as far as it was read: TGTGCCAGCAGTCGGGACAGGGCCAACACCGGGCAGCTCTAC. This encodes CASSRDRANTGQLY. From start to end, the CDR3 is CASSRDRANTGQLYF.